The 26 T cell receptor beta chains in this list originate from one sample, sequenced in a study of shared clonotypes between healthy human individuals. Some clones are missing from TCRdb's copy, which holds only in-frame ones; the method was immunoSEQ multiplex PCR. The sample holds some 2,500,000 clones, over 85% seen once. The sequenced sample was naive CD4+ T cells from PBMCs. Described subset: CD45RA+ positively selected. The receptors come from a man aged 18 to 29 in good health. Some clones in this sample may be carry-over from other donors' samples.

This clone occurred once. The chain has TRBV19 and TRBJ1-1, with D perhaps matching TRBD1 (6 bases). Looked up from germline, CDR1 is LNHDA and CDR2 is SQIVND (reference sequence). CDR3 size: 16 residues. The germline V and J ends were trimmed by 7 bases and 5 bases, with 23 bases remaining between them. This CDR3 is CASKTTGLTRGTEAFF. The CDR3 DNA reads TGTGCCAGTAAAACGACAGGCCTAACCCGTGGAACTGAAGCTTTCTTT.

A word on this clone: Other nucleotide sequences in the sample specify the same CDR3. This sequence joins TRBV2 and TRBJ2-7; no definite D call. V lost 2 bases to trimming and J lost 3 bases, with 5 bases between them. In germline, CDR1 is SNHLY, CDR2 FYNNEI. The CDR3 runs to 12 residues. The CDR3 DNA is TGTGCCAGCAGTGAACAGGTCTACGAGCAGTACTTC. Translation gives CASSEQVYEQYF.

The chain recombines TRBV28 with TRBJ2-7; 8 nucleotides match TRBD1. The V segment lost 6 bases and the J segment 2 bases; nucleotides outside the gene matches: 12. The CDR3 runs 16 residues. Germline CDR1 reads MDHEN; CDR2 reads SYDVKM. The CDR3 here is CASSLGGTGSTYEQYF. CDR3 DNA: TGTGCCAGCAGCCTAGGGGGGACAGGTTCGACCTACGAGCAGTACTTC. The full variable domain, rest sourced from reference TRBV28 and TRBJ2-7, is DVKVTQSSRYLVKRTGEKVFLECVQDMDHENMFWYRQDPGLGLRLIYFSYDVKMKEKGDIPEGYSVSREKKERFSLILESASTNQTSMYLCASSLGGTGSTYEQYFGPGTRLTVT.

V gene TRBV18 combines with J gene TRBJ1-4; TRBD1 might be the D (5 bases). Deletions cut 1 base from V and 7 bases from J, with 16 bases between. The CDR3 runs 16 residues. Looked up from germline, CDR1 is KGHSH and CDR2 is LQKENI. The CDR3 coding sequence is TGTGCCAGCTCACCACGGGACGCCTGGACGGGTGAAAAACTGTTTTTT. It codes for CASSPRDAWTGEKLFF.

This sequence joins TRBV2 and TRBJ2-1, with 8 bases aligning to TRBD1. The CDR3 sequence is 16 residues long. Losses at the gene ends were 2 bases for V and 7 bases for J; bases not matched to a gene: 10. From germline, CDR1 is SNHLY and CDR2 FYNNEI. CDR3 in DNA: TGTGCCAGCAGTGAAATGTTCTCAGGGGGCGGGAATGAGCAGTTCTTC. The encoded protein is CASSEMFSGGGNEQFF.

This chain connects TRBV28 to TRBJ1-1; no reliable D call. The CDR3 contains 15 residues. V gave up 6 bases and J gave up 5 bases, with 19 bases separating them. In germline, CDR1 is MDHEN, CDR2 SYDVKM. In DNA, the CDR3 is TGTGCCAGCAGCCCAGCGGACGGAGGAAGGACTGAAGCTTTCTTT. Translated: CASSPADGGRTEAFF.

This rearrangement joins TRBV6-1 to TRBJ1-2; D gene unclear. The CDR3 runs 12 residues. Trimming pared 6 bases from V and 3 bases from J, leaving 8 bases between. In germline, CDR1 is MNHNS, CDR2 SASEGT. CDR3 coding DNA: TGTGCCAGCAGGGGAGAGGACTATGGCTACACCTTC. Protein product: CASRGEDYGYTF.

The chain joins TRBV5-1 to TRBJ2-7, with D possibly matching TRBD1 (5 bases). Trimming removed 0 bases at V and 0 bases at J, with 10 bases between. The CDR3 length is 15 residues. Germline V lookup: CDR1 SGHRS, CDR2 YFSETQ. In nucleotides, the CDR3 is TGCGCCAGCAGCTTGGCTCTTCAGGGCTCCTACGAGCAGTACTTC. Amino acid sequence: CASSLALQGSYEQYF.

This chain joins TRBV9 and TRBJ2-2; 9 bases agree with TRBD2. The germline gives CDR1 SGDLS, CDR2 YYNGEE. This CDR3 comprises 17 residues. The ends lost 0 bases at V and 7 bases at J; junction bases unmatched: 10. The CDR3 loop reads CASSVGLSGSSNGELFF. The CDR3, as DNA: TGTGCCAGCAGCGTAGGTCTTAGCGGGAGTAGTAACGGGGAGCTGTTTTTT.

The CDR3 sequence: CAISTTGRTNEKLFF. The CDR3 coding sequence is TGTGCCATCAGTACAACAGGGCGAACTAATGAAAAACTGTTTTTT. This chain connects TRBV10-3 to TRBJ1-4, with D maybe TRBD1 (6 bases). The CDR3 is 15 amino acids. Germline V gene lookup returns CDR1 ENHRY and CDR2 SYGVKD. Trimming took 5 bases from V and 1 from J, leaving 11 bases between them.

The genes are TRBV5-1 and TRBJ2-3; D gene unclear. Per the germline V gene, CDR1 is SGHRS and CDR2 is YFSETQ. The ends were cut back, 0 bases at V and 2 bases at J, with 13 bases in the middle. This CDR3 is 16 amino acids long. The DNA for the CDR3 is TGCGCCAGCAGCTTGGTGGCTTCTAGGCTCACAGATACGCAGTATTTT. This sequence encodes CASSLVASRLTDTQYF.

With respect to this clone: The same CDR3 arises from other DNA sequences in this sample as well. The rearrangement joins TRBV4-2 to TRBJ2-7, with unresolved D. This CDR3 has 11 amino acids. The germline V and J ends were trimmed by 0 bases and 6 bases, with 3 bases remaining between them. In germline, CDR1 is LGHNA, CDR2 YNFKEQ. CDR3 coding DNA: TGTGCCAGCAGCCAAGAAGGCGAGCAGTACTTC. It translates to CASSQEGEQYF.

The chain employs TRBV5-1 and TRBJ1-1, with D hard to call. Germline-derived CDR1 and CDR2 are SGHRS and YFSETQ. The CDR3 is 19 amino acids. V lost 1 base and J 1 base, leaving 23 bases between the germline ends. CDR3 region: CASSLKSAAGFSRNTEAFF. The CDR3 coding sequence is TGCGCCAGCAGCTTGAAGTCGGCTGCCGGCTTTTCACGGAACACTGAAGCTTTCTTT.

The CDR3 nucleotides are TGTGCCAGCTCACCAGATAACGTTGCAACTAATGAAAAACTGTTTTTT. It encodes CASSPDNVATNEKLFF. The V call is TRBV18, the J call TRBJ1-4; the D is unclear. There are 16 residues in the CDR3. Germline loops: CDR1 KGHSH, CDR2 LQKENI. Trimming took off 2 bases at V and 0 bases at J, with 10 bases between the two ends.

To note about this clone: The identical CDR3 is also encoded by other nucleotide sequences in the sample. The J gene is TRBJ1-4, the V gene TRBV7-9; 7 bases fit TRBD1. Germline V gives CDR1 SEHNR, CDR2 FQNEAQ (reference sequence). V dropped 5 bases and J dropped 2; count of bases not matched to a gene: 2. The CDR3 is 14 residues long. The CDR3 nucleotides are TGTGCCAGCAGCCTACAGGGGACTAATGAAAAACTGTTTTTT. This translates into CASSLQGTNEKLFF.

This chain links TRBV5-1 with TRBJ2-3, with D maybe TRBD2 (6 bases). V dropped 0 bases and J dropped 4 bases, with 9 bases sitting between them. The CDR3 covers 14 residues. Germline loops: CDR1 SGHRS, CDR2 YFSETQ. The CDR3 DNA is TGCGCCAGCAGCTTGGAACTAGCCCCAGATACGCAGTATTTT. This gives the protein CASSLELAPDTQYF.

This clone was counted a single time. The rearrangement uses TRBV7-9 and TRBJ2-7, with 10 bases identical to TRBD1. Losses at the gene ends were 0 bases for V and 6 bases for J; bases not matched to a gene: 11. CDR3 length: 17 residues. Germline lookup yields CDR1 SEHNR and CDR2 FQNEAQ (reference sequence). CDR3 nucleotide sequence: TGTGCCAGCAGCTTAGCGAGGTGGGGGACAGGGGCGGTCGAGCAGTACTTC. Encoded protein: CASSLARWGTGAVEQYF.

This clone came up once. The V gene is TRBV5-6, the J gene TRBJ2-3, with D unclear. Germline CDR1 reads SGHDT; CDR2 reads YYEEEE. Trimming took 1 base from V and 5 from J, leaving 14 bases between them. The CDR3 covers 15 residues. CDR3 protein: CASSLLKQPRDTQYF. The CDR3 bases are TGTGCCAGCAGCTTGTTGAAGCAACCACGAGATACGCAGTATTTT.

The rearrangement joins TRBV6-1 to TRBJ2-1; 10 positions match TRBD1. V lost 4 bases and J lost 0; bases outside the gene matches: 3. The germline V gene has CDR1 MNHNS and CDR2 SASEGT. The length of the CDR3 is 16 residues. CDR3 in DNA: TGTGCCAGCAGTGGGGGACAGGGGAGCTCCTACAATGAGCAGTTCTTC. Translating gives CASSGGQGSSYNEQFF.

This clone was seen just once. Other DNA sequences in the sample encode the same CDR3. The chain couples TRBV18 to TRBJ2-7; a possible D gene is TRBD1 (5 bases). V was trimmed by 6 bases and J by 3 bases, leaving 12 bases between them. Germline V gives CDR1 KGHSH, CDR2 LQKENI. The CDR3 length is 13 residues. CDR3 in amino acids: CASSPGRDYEQYF. In DNA form, the CDR3 reads TGTGCCAGCTCTCCAGGGCGCGACTACGAGCAGTACTTC.

The V call is TRBV4-3, the J call TRBJ1-3; D remains unclear. CDR1 and CDR2 (germline): LGHNA, YSLEER. CDR3 length equals 15 residues. Trimming took 4 bases from V and 2 from J, leaving 12 bases between them. The CDR3 here is CASSPIVSPGNTIYF. CDR3 DNA: TGCGCCAGCAGCCCGATTGTGTCCCCTGGAAACACCATATATTTT.

This chain connects TRBV27 to TRBJ2-1; possibly TRBD1 or TRBD2 for D (5 bases each). V shed 3 bases and J shed 7 bases, with 13 bases lying between them. Germline lookup yields CDR1 MNHEY and CDR2 SMNVEV (reference sequence). CDR3 length: 14 amino acids. DNA for the CDR3: TGTGCCAGCAGTTTTGGGGGTACGGTGAATGAGCAGTTCTTC. It codes for CASSFGGTVNEQFF.

The V call is TRBV11-1, the J call TRBJ1-2; TRBD1 matches 8 bases. The CDR3 runs 16 residues. Germline trimming cut 5 bases from V and 0 bases from J; bases unmatched to any gene: 8. Per the germline V gene, CDR1 is SGHAT and CDR2 is FQDESV (reference sequence). CDR3 DNA sequence: TGTGCCAGCAGCGGACGCCTGGACAGGGCTAACTATGGCTACACCTTC. It codes for CASSGRLDRANYGYTF.

The chain combines TRBV9 with TRBJ2-5, with 12 nucleotides matching TRBD2. The CDR3 is made up of 16 amino acids. In germline, CDR1 is SGDLS, CDR2 YYNGEE. The J segment lost 4 bases and the V segment lost 3 bases, leaving 7 bases of the junction unmatched. The CDR3 here is CASSAGGLAGAETQYF. The CDR3 DNA reads as TGTGCCAGCAGCGCGGGGGGACTAGCGGGCGCAGAGACCCAGTACTTC.

This chain connects TRBV11-1 to TRBJ1-3, with D unclear. V lost 8 bases, J lost 2 bases, and 13 bases lay in between. This CDR3 contains 14 residues. In germline, CDR1 is SGHAT, CDR2 FQDESV (reference sequence). The CDR3, as DNA: TGTGCCAGCGGCGTCGGGAGAACTGGAAACACCATATATTTT. This gives the protein CASGVGRTGNTIYF.

The V gene is TRBV4-1, the J gene TRBJ1-1; the D is unclear. Trimming removed 0 bases from V and 4 bases from J, with 6 bases in between. This CDR3 is 13 amino acids long. Looked up from germline, CDR1 is MGHRA and CDR2 is YSYEKL. In nucleotides, the CDR3 is TGCGCCAGCAGCCAAGAGATACCCACTGAAGCTTTCTTT. Translating gives CASSQEIPTEAFF.